Following are 29 T cell receptor beta chains from one sample sequenced in a study of human T cells and chemical hapten exposure. In TCRdb, the RACE reads were re-called with MiXCR into one record per CDR3 protein. The sample yields some 120,000 distinct CDR3 sequences, about 9.4% seen once. The time point denotes: healthy volunteer bleed at 2 weeks. It was from unfractionated whole blood that total RNA was extracted. The sample was whole blood. The receptors originated from a male donor in good health. Some clones in this sample may be carry-over from other donors' samples.

This clonotype appeared many times. CDR3 DNA sequence: TGTGCCAGCAGCCAAGATCGTCGAGGGCGGGAGGAAAAACTGTTTTTT. Translation: CASSQDRRGREEKLFF. The V call is TRBV3-1, the J call TRBJ1-4; no reliable D call. V shed 0 bases and J shed 8 bases, with 16 bases lying between them. The CDR3 totals 16 residues. CDR1 is LGHDT, CDR2 YNNKEL, per germline (reference sequence).

This clonotype was counted many times. The chain combines TRBV20-1 with TRBJ1-2; 8 bases match TRBD1. Trimming cost V 4 bases and J 5 bases; bases outside gene matches: 12. Germline V gene sequence: CDR1 DFQATT, CDR2 SNEGSKA (reference sequence). This CDR3 contains 15 residues. The CDR3 protein is CSATQGAEAGYGYTF. The CDR3 nucleotides are TGCAGTGCTACCCAGGGGGCCGAGGCTGGTTATGGCTACACCTTC.

The rearrangement joins TRBV12-3 or TRBV12-4 to TRBJ2-5; D ambiguous. The CDR3 sequence is 13 residues long. The V end was cut by 6 bases, the J end by 1 base, with 9 bases between. This chain's CDR3 is CASSPGPQETQYF. CDR3 coding DNA: TGTGCCAGCAGCCCCGGGCCCCAAGAGACCCAGTACTTC.

This clonotype has only a few counts. This rearrangement joins TRBV12-3 or TRBV12-4 to TRBJ1-2, with 7 positions matching TRBD1. Trimming at V came to 5 bases and at J to 6 bases, leaving 15 bases not matched to a gene. This CDR3 spans 16 amino acids. The chain's CDR3 is CASSRQGELVLDGYTF. Written as DNA, the CDR3 is TGTGCCAGCAGTCGACAGGGAGAATTGGTTTTAGATGGCTACACCTTC.

This clonotype was seen a few times. The gene calls are TRBV7-3 and TRBJ2-1; 8 bases align to TRBD2. Trimming cost V 4 bases and J 3 bases; bases outside gene matches: 2. The CDR3 runs to 14 residues. Looked up from germline, CDR1 is SGHTA and CDR2 is FQGTGA. Written as DNA, the CDR3 is TGTGCCAGCAGCTCTAGCGGGTTCTACAATGAGCAGTTCTTC. Protein sequence: CASSSSGFYNEQFF.

Only a few counts were recorded for this clonotype. The J gene is TRBJ2-7, the V gene TRBV19; D remains unclear. Germline V gives CDR1 LNHDA, CDR2 SQIVND (reference sequence). The CDR3 covers 13 residues. Trimming removed 5 bases at V and 4 bases at J, with 12 bases between. CDR3 loop: CASSPRVLYEQYF. CDR3 nucleotides: TGTGCCAGTAGTCCCCGGGTGTTGTACGAGCAGTACTTC.

The chain combines TRBV20-1 with TRBJ2-7, with no clear D. CDR1 is DFQATT and CDR2 is SNEGSKA in the germline V gene (reference sequence). The germline V and J ends were trimmed by 5 bases and 2 bases, with 16 bases remaining between them. This CDR3 has 14 residues. The CDR3 nucleotides read TGCAGTGCTCCACTTAAAACAAATACCTACGAGCAGTACTTC. It is translated as CSAPLKTNTYEQYF.

J is TRBJ2-4 and V is TRBV20-1, with D perhaps matching TRBD1 (5 bases). Trimming cost V 0 bases and J 8 bases, with 11 bases left between them. This CDR3 is 13 amino acids long. Per germline, CDR1 DFQATT and CDR2 SNEGSKA (reference sequence). The CDR3 sequence is CSARDQGRDIQYF. In DNA form, the CDR3 reads TGCAGTGCTAGAGATCAGGGCCGGGACATTCAGTACTTC.

This clonotype was picked up many times. V is TRBV9 and J is TRBJ2-7; D possibly corresponds to TRBD2 (6 bases). Per the germline V gene, CDR1 is SGDLS and CDR2 is YYNGEE. The CDR3 is made up of 13 amino acids. V was cut by 0 bases and J by 7 bases, with 11 bases left in between. This CDR3 reads CASSVAPGGEQYF. CDR3 nucleotides: TGTGCCAGCAGCGTAGCCCCCGGGGGAGAGCAGTACTTC.

CDR3 bases: TGTGCTAGTGGCCCCGGGGGAGCCCGAAGGGGAGAGACCCAGTACTTC. Translation: CASGPGGARRGETQYF. The chain couples TRBV12-5 to TRBJ2-5; tentative D call: TRBD2 (6 bases). CDR1 and CDR2 from the germline V gene are LGHNT and FRNRAP. Between the trimmed V and J ends, which lost 6 bases and 4 bases, there was a span of 21 bases. The CDR3 has 16 amino acids.

This clonotype has a handful of counts. The rearrangement joins TRBV14 to TRBJ2-1; 9 nucleotides line up with TRBD2. There are 19 residues in the CDR3. CDR1 is SGHDN, CDR2 FVKESK, per germline. V was clipped by 2 bases and J by 0 bases; unmatched bases: 11. CDR3 bases: TGTGCCAGCAGCCAACTCCGACTAGCGGAGCTCAACTCCTACAATGAGCAGTTCTTC. The encoded protein is CASSQLRLAELNSYNEQFF.

This clonotype was observed a few times. This chain joins TRBV7-2 and TRBJ2-7, with D possibly TRBD1 on 7 matching bases. This CDR3 comprises 15 residues. Germline V gives CDR1 SGHTA, CDR2 FQGNSA. Trimming removed 5 bases from V and 0 bases from J, with 14 bases in between. CDR3 DNA sequence: TGTGCCAGCAGCCGACTAGGGGACAGCTCCTACGAGCAGTACTTC. Protein product: CASSRLGDSSYEQYF.

The genes are TRBV20-1 and TRBJ1-5; 7 bases are a match to TRBD1. J lost 9 bases, V lost 4 bases, and 6 bases had no gene match. There are 12 residues in the CDR3. Looked up from germline, CDR1 is DFQATT and CDR2 is SNEGSKA (reference sequence). The CDR3 nucleotides read TGCAGTGCTAAGGGAGGGGGCGGGCCCCAGCATTTT. It translates to CSAKGGGGPQHF.

This clonotype has ten or more counts. The genes are TRBV5-1 and TRBJ2-7, with TRBD2 matching over 7 bases. The V segment lost 0 bases and the J segment 3 bases; nucleotides outside the gene matches: 6. The CDR3 is made up of 15 amino acids. Germline lookup yields CDR1 SGHRS and CDR2 YFSETQ. This chain's CDR3 is CASSLASGLVYEQYF. The CDR3 nucleotides are TGCGCCAGCAGCTTGGCCTCCGGACTAGTCTACGAGCAGTACTTC.

This clonotype was recorded many times. In DNA, the CDR3 is TGTGCCAGCAGCTTAGCCGCACAGGTTTCGTCCTACGAGCAGTACTTC. Translation gives CASSLAAQVSSYEQYF. The gene calls are TRBV7-9 and TRBJ2-7; possibly TRBD1 for D (5 bases). Trimming removed 0 bases from V and 1 base from J, with 13 bases in between. CDR3 length: 16 amino acids. CDR1 SEHNR and CDR2 FQNEAQ come from the germline V gene (reference sequence).

The chain employs TRBV2 and TRBJ2-1; 16 bases are shared with TRBD2. The CDR3 loop spans 16 amino acids. Losses at the gene ends were 7 bases for V and 12 bases for J; bases not matched to a gene: 12. CDR1 is SNHLY and CDR2 is FYNNEI in the germline V gene. CDR3 protein: CASTQAGTSGRASQFF. The CDR3 DNA reads TGTGCCAGCACCCAGGCCGGGACTAGCGGGAGGGCCTCGCAGTTCTTC.

This clonotype was counted only a few times. The CDR3 here is CASSPGNSGFNNEQFF. The CDR3 DNA sequence: TGTGCCAGCAGCCCCGGAAATAGCGGATTTAACAATGAGCAGTTCTTC. V gene TRBV7-9 combines with J gene TRBJ2-1; a weak D match, TRBD2 (6 bases). Germline V gene sequence: CDR1 SEHNR, CDR2 FQNEAQ (reference sequence). V lost 5 bases and J lost 5, with 19 bases in between. The CDR3 loop spans 16 amino acids.

Only a few counts were recorded for this clonotype. The chain combines TRBV12-3 or TRBV12-4 with TRBJ1-1, with 9 bases that match TRBD1. The CDR3 is 14 amino acids. Trimming at V came to 5 bases and at J to 4 bases, leaving 5 bases not matched to a gene. DNA for the CDR3: TGTGCCAGCAGTCAGACAGGGGGGATCACTGAAGCTTTCTTT. Its translation is CASSQTGGITEAFF.

Only a few counts were recorded for this clonotype. V gene TRBV25-1 combines with J gene TRBJ1-4; 8 nucleotides match TRBD1. Germline CDR1 is MGHDK and CDR2 is SYGVNS. The CDR3 extends over 15 amino acids. Trimming at V came to 4 bases and at J to 7 bases, leaving 8 bases not matched to a gene. CDR3 nucleotide sequence: TGTGCCAGCAGTGGTACCGGGACAGGAGGTGAAAAACTGTTTTTT. It translates to CASSGTGTGGEKLFF.

This clonotype was counted a few times. The chain employs TRBV12-5 and TRBJ1-4; D is ambiguous. The germline V gene has CDR1 LGHNT and CDR2 FRNRAP. The V gene lost 6 bases and the J gene lost 0 bases, with 8 bases spanning the gap. The CDR3 is 14 residues long. The CDR3 sequence is CASGSAATNEKLFF. The CDR3 DNA sequence: TGTGCTAGTGGCTCAGCGGCAACTAATGAAAAACTGTTTTTT.

This clonotype was seen only a few times. The genes are TRBV5-1 and TRBJ2-3, with TRBD1 matching over 7 bases. Germline trimming cut 0 bases from V and 5 bases from J; bases unmatched to any gene: 6. CDR1 SGHRS and CDR2 YFSETQ come from the germline V gene. The CDR3 has 15 amino acids. The CDR3 DNA sequence: TGCGCCAGCAGCTTGGAAGGGGGCGCGGAAGATACGCAGTATTTT. Translation: CASSLEGGAEDTQYF.

This clonotype was picked up a small number of times. The chain carries TRBV11-2 and TRBJ2-2, with a weak D call TRBD2 (5 bases). Germline V CDR1 and CDR2: SGHAT, FQNNGV. This CDR3 spans 16 amino acids. The V gene lost 0 bases and the J gene lost 5 bases, with 13 bases spanning the gap. CDR3 nucleotide sequence: TGTGCCAGCAGCTTAGAGACGGGAAGTCGAACCGGGGAGCTGTTTTTT. It codes for CASSLETGSRTGELFF.

This clonotype was counted many times. The genes are TRBV12-3 or TRBV12-4 and TRBJ2-3, with a tentative D call TRBD1 (6 bases). The CDR3 has 16 residues. Trimming pared 8 bases from V and 6 bases from J, leaving 24 bases between. As DNA, the CDR3 is TGTGCCAGCGCCGGAACCAGGGGAATTGGGATTGATACGCAGTATTTT. Protein: CASAGTRGIGIDTQYF.

The rearrangement uses TRBV4-1 and TRBJ2-7; D ambiguous. CDR1 and CDR2 (germline): MGHRA, YSYEKL. Between the trimmed V and J ends, which lost 3 bases and 4 bases, there was a span of 13 bases. The CDR3 extends over 14 amino acids. The CDR3, as DNA: TGCGCCAGCAGCCACCCCGACACACGTTACGAGCAGTACTTC. Translation: CASSHPDTRYEQYF.

This clonotype was counted a few times. This chain joins TRBV27 and TRBJ2-5, with TRBD1 as a possible D gene (5 bases). Trimming shortened V by 6 bases and J by 2 bases, and 10 bases separated the two germline ends. The germline gives CDR1 MNHEY, CDR2 SMNVEV (reference sequence). This CDR3 is built from 13 residues. The CDR3: CASRKPGQETQYF. For the CDR3, the DNA is TGTGCCAGCAGGAAACCAGGGCAAGAGACCCAGTACTTC.

The chain uses TRBV9 and TRBJ2-2; possible D gene TRBD1, 6 bases. V dropped 4 bases and J dropped 2 bases, with 15 bases sitting between them. Germline values: CDR1 SGDLS, CDR2 YYNGEE. The CDR3 contains 16 residues. Here the CDR3 reads CASSPRQVLNTGELFF. The DNA for the CDR3 is TGTGCCAGCAGCCCGCGACAGGTCCTCAACACCGGGGAGCTGTTTTTT. Using reference TRBV9 and TRBJ2-2 for the parts outside the CDR3, the full variable domain is DSGVTQTPKHLITATGQRVTLRCSPRSGDLSVYWYQQSLDQGLQFLIQYYNGEERAKGNILERFSAQQFPDLHSELNLSSLELGDSALYFCASSPRQVLNTGELFFGEGSRLTVL.

Regarding this clonotype: A much larger clone is a single base away; this may be a read error. The chain recombines TRBV4-1 with TRBJ2-2, with 7 positions matching TRBD1. CDR1 is MGHRA, CDR2 YSYEKL, per germline. The CDR3 totals 14 residues. The CDR3 is CASGHDRDTGELFF. The CDR3 DNA reads TGCGCCAGCGGCCATGACAGGGACACCGGGGAGCTGTTTTTT.

The chain is built from TRBV29-1 and TRBJ1-1, with no clear D. V was pared by 3 bases and J by 9 bases, with 11 bases between. Germline V lookup: CDR1 SQVTM, CDR2 ANQGSEA. The CDR3 length is 11 residues. For the CDR3, the DNA is TGCAGCGTTGAGGAACCGGCAAAAGCTTTCTTT. Its protein product is CSVEEPAKAFF.

This clonotype was recorded many times. The V and J genes are TRBV5-5 and TRBJ2-4; weak D call: TRBD2 (5 bases). CDR3 size: 15 residues. The ends were cut back, 3 bases at V and 3 bases at J, with 13 bases in the middle. Looked up from germline, CDR1 is SGHKS and CDR2 is YYEKEE (reference sequence). CDR3 region: CASSSDSAGKNIQYF. The CDR3 DNA reads as TGTGCCAGCAGCTCCGATAGCGCGGGCAAAAACATTCAGTACTTC. The full variable domain, its missing parts supplied by reference TRBV5-5 and TRBJ2-4, is DAGVTQSPTHLIKTRGQQVTLRCSPISGHKSVSWYQQVLGQGPQFIFQYYEKEERGRGNFPDRFSARQFPNYSSELNVNALLLGDSALYLCASSSDSAGKNIQYFGAGTRLSVL.